This passage covers 21 T cell receptor beta chains from one sample sequenced in a study of T cells after somatic rescue of genetic block. Clones were read by immunoSEQ multiplex PCR, and TCRdb kept only the in-frame ones, dropping some. Of 15,000 or so clones listed, more than 65% were seen once; the top ten hold approximately 15%. The material sequenced was peripheral blood mononuclear cells (PBMCs). These receptors were taken from a boy aged 10-17 years.

As concerns this clone: The junction departs from the called germline gene at one end, perhaps through a read error. CDR3 in DNA: TGTGCTAGCAGCTTGCAGAGCGGGAGGGCCGTAGAGACCCAGTACTTC. It is translated as CASSLQSGRAVETQYF. The V gene is TRBV7-7, the J gene TRBJ2-5; TRBD2 matches at 10 bases. The length of the CDR3 is 16 residues. CDR1 and CDR2 (germline): SSHAT, FNYEAQ (reference sequence).

The rearrangement links TRBV10-3 to TRBJ2-7; 7 bases line up with TRBD1. Germline V gene sequence: CDR1 ENHRY, CDR2 SYGVKD. The CDR3 has 14 amino acids. The V segment lost 6 bases and the J segment 2 bases; nucleotides outside the gene matches: 7. CDR3 coding DNA: TGTGCCATCAGGACGATCGGGACAGCCTACGAGCAGTACTTC. Protein sequence: CAIRTIGTAYEQYF.

The V and J genes are TRBV28 and TRBJ2-3; tentative D call: TRBD2 (7 bases). V was shortened by 3 bases and J by 4 bases, with 14 bases between the two germline ends. Germline-derived CDR1 and CDR2 are MDHEN and SYDVKM. The CDR3 covers 15 residues. As DNA, the CDR3 is TGTGCCAGCAGTTTCCGACAGGCGGGGGCAGATACGCAGTATTTT. Translated: CASSFRQAGADTQYF. The whole variable domain, remainder taken from reference TRBV28 and TRBJ2-3, is DVKVTQSSRYLVKRTGEKVFLECVQDMDHENMFWYRQDPGLGLRLIYFSYDVKMKEKGDIPEGYSVSREKKERFSLILESASTNQTSMYLCASSFRQAGADTQYFGPGTRLTVL.

The CDR3 here is CASKRTGTPPYNEQFF. The CDR3 DNA sequence: TGTGCCAGCAAAAGGACAGGGACACCCCCTTACAATGAGCAGTTCTTC. This chain joins TRBV2 and TRBJ2-1, with 8 bases identical to TRBD1. With 7 bases clipped from V and 4 bases from J, the junction kept 12 bases outside the gene matches. CDR1 and CDR2 (germline): SNHLY, FYNNEI. The length of the CDR3 is 16 residues.

Comments on this clone: A read error may account for a junction end that differs from germline. V is TRBV29-1 and J is TRBJ2-5; 16 nucleotides agree with TRBD2. Germline V lookup: CDR1 SQVTM, CDR2 ANQGSEA. There are 17 residues in the CDR3. CDR3 sequence: CSAQAGLAGGGLWTQYF. CDR3 DNA sequence: TGCAGCGCCCAAGCGGGACTAGCGGGGGGGGGTCTATGGACCCAATACTTC.

The gene calls are TRBV7-9 and TRBJ2-5; a possible D gene is TRBD1 (6 bases). CDR3 size: 12 residues. CDR1 and CDR2 (germline): SEHNR, FQNEAQ (reference sequence). V gave up 10 bases and J gave up 5 bases, with 14 bases separating them. The CDR3 DNA sequence: TGTGCCATTCGACAGGCCTCGGAGACCCAGTACTTC. Amino acids: CAIRQASETQYF.

The V and J genes are TRBV5-8 and TRBJ1-6; TRBD1 matches at 9 bases. The ends lost 5 bases at V and 8 bases at J; junction bases unmatched: 5. Germline V lookup: CDR1 SGHTS, CDR2 YDEGEE. The CDR3 runs 14 residues. The CDR3 sequence: CASSWDRDYSPLHF. In nucleotides, the CDR3 is TGTGCCAGCAGTTGGGACAGGGACTATTCACCCCTCCACTTT.

The genes are TRBV30 and TRBJ1-2; D is unclear. CDR3 length: 16 amino acids. Trimming stripped 5 bases from V and 4 bases from J, with 23 bases between. Germline assignment: CDR1 GTSNPN and CDR2 SVGIG (reference sequence). The CDR3 here is CAWAVPPLREVYGYTF. The CDR3, as DNA: TGTGCCTGGGCCGTACCACCCCTAAGGGAAGTCTATGGCTACACCTTC.

This rearrangement joins TRBV28 to TRBJ1-2, with 7 bases that match TRBD1. Looked up from germline, CDR1 is MDHEN and CDR2 is SYDVKM. V lost 6 bases, J lost 4 bases, and 14 bases stayed unmatched. This CDR3 contains 16 residues. The CDR3 sequence: CASRTRQGRVGYGYTF. In nucleotides, the CDR3 is TGTGCCAGCAGAACTCGACAGGGAAGGGTTGGCTATGGCTACACCTTC.

DNA of the CDR3: TGTGCCAGCAATTTAGGACTAGCGATTGATGAGCAGTTCTTC. This codes for CASNLGLAIDEQFF. The chain uses TRBV2 and TRBJ2-1; 9 bases agree with TRBD2. V was pared by 7 bases and J by 8 bases, with 9 bases of the junction left unmatched. The CDR3 loop spans 14 amino acids. The germline V gene has CDR1 SNHLY and CDR2 FYNNEI.

This clone was counted only a few times. V gene TRBV6-5 combines with J gene TRBJ2-4, with 9 bases that match TRBD1. V trimming: 8 bases; J trimming: 10 bases; junction bases outside the gene matches: 6. Germline lookup yields CDR1 MNHEY and CDR2 SVGAGI. The CDR3 is made up of 12 amino acids. The CDR3 sequence: CASSQGAGIQYF. Here the CDR3 DNA reads TGTGCCAGCTCACAGGGGGCTGGAATTCAGTACTTC.

This rearrangement joins TRBV11-3 to TRBJ2-3; D remains ambiguous. V was pared by 1 base and J by 2 bases, with 10 bases between. Per germline, CDR1 SGHNT and CDR2 YENEEA. The CDR3 has 15 residues. The CDR3 protein is CASSLGGRNTDTQYF. CDR3 sequence (DNA): TGTGCCAGCAGCTTAGGTGGCCGAAACACAGATACGCAGTATTTT.

Sample share makes this clone medium-sized (0.01 to 0.1%). The V gene is TRBV6-5, the J gene TRBJ1-4, with no clear D. Trimming cost V 5 bases and J 4 bases, with 14 bases left between them. Germline V lookup: CDR1 MNHEY, CDR2 SVGAGI. This CDR3 is built from 15 residues. The CDR3 protein is CASSKGGMYNEKLFF. DNA for the CDR3: TGTGCCAGCAGTAAGGGCGGAATGTATAATGAAAAACTGTTTTTT.

This rearrangement joins TRBV19 to TRBJ2-2; D ambiguous. Trimming removed 1 base at V and 2 bases at J, with 8 bases between. The germline gives CDR1 LNHDA, CDR2 SQIVND (reference sequence). The CDR3 has 15 amino acids. CDR3 nucleotides: TGTGCCAGTAGTATAGCACTGACTAACACCGGGGAGCTGTTTTTT. It specifies CASSIALTNTGELFF.

The chain carries TRBV6-6 and TRBJ1-6; D remains ambiguous. Between the trimmed V and J ends, which lost 7 bases and 11 bases, there was a span of 12 bases. This CDR3 spans 12 amino acids. Germline-derived CDR1 and CDR2 are MNHNY and SVGAGI (reference sequence). The CDR3 spells CASKGGWPPLHF. The CDR3 DNA sequence: TGTGCCAGCAAAGGAGGTTGGCCACCCCTCCACTTT.

The V gene is TRBV6-6, the J gene TRBJ2-7; TRBD1 agrees at 8 bases. Losses at the gene ends were 0 bases for V and 4 bases for J; bases not matched to a gene: 5. Germline V CDR1 and CDR2: MNHNY, SVGAGI (reference sequence). The CDR3 is 15 residues long. CDR3 sequence reads: CASSYSTGGWYEQYF. The CDR3 DNA is TGTGCCAGCAGTTACTCAACAGGGGGGTGGTACGAGCAGTACTTC.

The rearrangement joins TRBV5-1 to TRBJ1-3; D is unclear. The ends were cut back, 2 bases at V and 0 bases at J, with 6 bases in the middle. This CDR3 has 14 amino acids. CDR1 and CDR2 from the germline V gene are SGHRS and YFSETQ. CDR3 bases: TGCGCCAGCAGCTTTGACGGCTCTGGAAACACCATATATTTT. This translates into CASSFDGSGNTIYF.

The genes are TRBV18 and TRBJ2-2, with unresolved D. This CDR3 has 14 amino acids. Per germline, CDR1 KGHSH and CDR2 LQKENI. With 4 bases removed from V and 3 bases from J, the gap between germline ends came to 9 bases. CDR3 DNA: TGTGCCAGCTCACGCTGGACCTACACCGGGGAGCTGTTTTTT. It is translated as CASSRWTYTGELFF.

This clone was counted a single time. The rearrangement uses TRBV18 and TRBJ2-2; 8 bases match TRBD1. CDR3 length: 14 residues. Trimming removed 3 bases from V and 5 bases from J; junction bases left unmatched: 2. CDR1 and CDR2 from the germline V gene are KGHSH and LQKENI. The chain's CDR3 is CASSPRTGTGELFF. The CDR3 DNA reads TGTGCCAGCTCACCCCGGACAGGGACCGGGGAGCTGTTTTTT.

The CDR3 reads CASSPTHYEQYF. The CDR3 DNA follows: TGTGCCAGCAGCCCGACTCACTACGAGCAGTACTTC. The chain recombines TRBV6-5 with TRBJ2-7; D unresolved. This CDR3 is 12 amino acids long. CDR1 and CDR2 from the germline V gene are MNHEY and SVGAGI. Trimming shortened V by 6 bases and J by 3 bases, and 9 bases separated the two germline ends.

CDR3 amino acids: CASTQGWADTQYF. The CDR3 coding sequence is TGTGCCAGCACCCAAGGGTGGGCAGATACGCAGTATTTT. The chain links TRBV28 to TRBJ2-3; D unresolved. Germline CDR1 reads MDHEN; CDR2 reads SYDVKM. This CDR3 spans 13 amino acids. Trimming left V 7 bases short and J 4 bases short, with 12 bases between.